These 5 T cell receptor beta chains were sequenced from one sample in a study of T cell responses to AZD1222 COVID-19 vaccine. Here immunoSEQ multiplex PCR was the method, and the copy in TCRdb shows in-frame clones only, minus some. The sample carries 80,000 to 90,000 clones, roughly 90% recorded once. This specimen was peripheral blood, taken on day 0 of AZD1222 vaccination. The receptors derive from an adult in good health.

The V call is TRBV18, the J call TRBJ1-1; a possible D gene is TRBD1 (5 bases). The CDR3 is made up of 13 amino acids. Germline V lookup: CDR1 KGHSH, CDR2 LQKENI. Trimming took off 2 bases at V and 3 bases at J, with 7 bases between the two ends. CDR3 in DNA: TGTGCCAGCTCACCATTCAGGGACACTGAAGCTTTCTTT. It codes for CASSPFRDTEAFF.

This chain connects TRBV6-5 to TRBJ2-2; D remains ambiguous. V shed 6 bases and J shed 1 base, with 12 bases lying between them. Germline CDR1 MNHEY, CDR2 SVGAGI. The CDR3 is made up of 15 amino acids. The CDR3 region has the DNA TGTGCCAGCAGATTTACATGGGGGAACACCGGGGAGCTGTTTTTT. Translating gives CASRFTWGNTGELFF.

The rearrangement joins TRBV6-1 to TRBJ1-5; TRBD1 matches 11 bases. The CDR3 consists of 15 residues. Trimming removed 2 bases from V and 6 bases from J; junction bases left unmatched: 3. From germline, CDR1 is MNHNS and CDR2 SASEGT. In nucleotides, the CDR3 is TGTGCCAGCAGTGAACTGGACAGGGGGCCTCAGCCCCAGCATTTT. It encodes CASSELDRGPQPQHF.

The CDR3 is CASTLGLAGAGVYNEQFF. The CDR3 DNA sequence: TGTGCCAGCACCCTAGGACTAGCGGGAGCGGGGGTCTACAATGAGCAGTTCTTC. The chain employs TRBV7-6 and TRBJ2-1; 13 nucleotides match TRBD2. The CDR3 sequence is 18 residues long. With V trimmed by 7 bases and J by 3 bases, 12 bases remained unmatched. The V gene's germline CDR1 is SGHVS and CDR2 FNYEAQ.

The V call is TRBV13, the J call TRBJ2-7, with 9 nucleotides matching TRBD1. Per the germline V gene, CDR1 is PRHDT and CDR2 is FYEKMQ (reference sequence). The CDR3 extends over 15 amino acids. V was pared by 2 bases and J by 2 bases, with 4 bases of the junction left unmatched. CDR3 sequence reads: CASSLTGQGTYEQYF. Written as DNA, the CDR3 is TGTGCCAGCAGCTTAACAGGACAGGGGACCTACGAGCAGTACTTC. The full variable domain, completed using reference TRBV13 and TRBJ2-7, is AAGVIQSPRHLIKEKRETATLKCYPIPRHDTVYWYQQGPGQDPQFLISFYEKMQSDKGSIPDRFSAQQFSDYHSELNMSSLELGDSALYFCASSLTGQGTYEQYFGPGTRLTVT.